Listed below are T cell receptor beta chains from one sample, sequenced in a study of blood T cell repertoires in COVID-19. Only in-frame clones appear in the TCRdb table, and some are missing; sequencing was by immunoSEQ multiplex PCR. The table records over 150,000 clones, 84% of them present only once. The sequenced sample was peripheral blood. The receptors originated from an elderly woman with COVID-19, enrolled during active disease. CDR3s include the opening cysteine and the closing phenylalanine or tryptophan. A D gene is named only where the DNA matches it firmly. Size values are once, few and many counts, or a class for expanded clones, and some rows have none.

TRBJ1-5 TRBV14 NA 15 TRBD1 TGTGCCAGCAGCCTACAGGGGGTACAGCGCCAGCCCCAGCATTTT CASSLQGVQRQPQHF
TRBJ2-1 TRBV7-9 NA 15 TRBD2 TGTGCCAGCAGCCCAGGGACTAGCAACAACAATGAGCAGTTCTTC CASSPGTSNNNEQFF
TRBJ1-1 TRBV5-1 NA 16 TRBD1 TGCGCCAGCAGCTTGGGGCCAGGGGGGATGAACACTGAAGCTTTCTTT CASSLGPGGMNTEAFF
TRBJ2-5 TRBV6-4 NA 13 NA TGTGCCAGCAGTTACGGGCAGGGGCAGACCCAGTACTTC CASSYGQGQTQYF
TRBJ1-4 TRBV19 NA 15 NA TGTGCCAGTAGTATAGATCCCGGCAGTAGCGAAAAACTGTTTTTT CASSIDPGSSEKLFF
TRBJ2-2 TRBV3-1/TRBV3-2 NA 16 TRBD1 TGTGCCAGCAGCCTACGGACAGGGGCGAACACCGGGGAGCTGTTTTTT CASSLRTGANTGELFF
TRBJ1-3 TRBV5-1 few 16 NA TGCGCCAGCAGCTTGGAAGCTCCAAGAACTGGAAACACCATATATTTT CASSLEAPRTGNTIYF
TRBJ1-1 TRBV4-3 NA 15 NA TGCGCCAGCAGCCTGGAAGCAGGGCCTGGGACTGAAGCTTTCTTT CASSLEAGPGTEAFF
TRBJ2-5 TRBV20-1 once 10 NA TGCAGTGCTAGTGCGGAGACCCAGTACTTC CSASAETQYF
TRBJ2-6 TRBV21-1 NA 16 NA TGTGCCAGCAGCAGTAACAGGGGGCCTGGGGCCAACGTCCTGACTTTC CASSSNRGPGANVLTF
TRBJ2-2 TRBV18 NA 16 NA TGTGCCAGCTCACCATTCGCGGTACAATACACCGGGGAGCTGTTTTTT CASSPFAVQYTGELFF
TRBJ2-4 TRBV6-5 NA 14 NA TGTGCCAGCAGTCGGCGGGGAGCCAAAAACATTCAGTACTTC CASSRRGAKNIQYF
TRBJ1-2 TRBV15 few 13 NA TGTGCCACCAGCAGACAGGGATACTATGGCTACACCTTC CATSRQGYYGYTF
TRBJ2-5 TRBV15 NA 12 NA TGTGCCACCAGAGACAGTGCAGAGACCCAGTACTTC CATRDSAETQYF
TRBJ2-7 TRBV19 NA 19 TRBD2 TGTGCCAGTAGTATAGACCTGGGACTAGCGGGGCCCAGCGATGACGAGCAGTACTTC CASSIDLGLAGPSDDEQYF
TRBJ2-5 TRBV4-3 NA 15 NA TGCGCCAGCAGCCAAGCAGGGCACCTTGGGGAGACCCAGTACTTC CASSQAGHLGETQYF
TRBJ1-5 TRBV6-6 NA 12 NA TGTGCCAGCAAGCAGGGTGATCAGCCCCAGCATTTT CASKQGDQPQHF
TRBJ2-2 TRBV15 NA 15 NA TGTGCCACCAGTCCCGCAGGTTCGAACACCGGGGAGCTGTTTTTT CATSPAGSNTGELFF
TRBJ2-1 TRBV19 NA 14 NA TGTGCCAGTAAGGTACCCGGGAGCGCCGACAAGCAGTTCTTC CASKVPGSADKQFF
TRBJ2-2 TRBV12-5 NA 15 TRBD2 TGTGCTAGTGGTTTACGGGGGGGGTACACCGGGGAGCTGTTTTTT CASGLRGGYTGELFF
TRBJ2-7 TRBV3-1/TRBV3-2 NA 13 NA TGTGCCAGCAGCCAAGTCGCGCGGCACGAGCAGTACTTC CASSQVARHEQYF
TRBJ1-3 TRBV27 few 15 NA TGTGCCAGTTGGAAGGGGGGGGCAAATGGAAACACCATATATTTT CASWKGGANGNTIYF
TRBJ2-2 TRBV29-1 NA 17 NA TGCAGCGTTGTTCCATATAGGGGGGGTGTAAACACCGGGGAGCTGTTTTTT CSVVPYRGGVNTGELFF
TRBJ2-7 TRBV4-1 few 15 TRBD2 TGCGCCAGCAGCCAGCGGACTAGCGGCACCTACGAGCAGTACTTC CASSQRTSGTYEQYF
TRBJ2-1 TRBV15 NA 14 NA TGTGCCACCAGCAGTAAAGAGGAGTACAATGAGCAGTTCTTC CATSSKEEYNEQFF
TRBJ2-7 TRBV5-1 NA 13 TRBD1 TGCGCCAGCCGTTGGCAGGGGGCCTACGAGCAGTACTTC CASRWQGAYEQYF
TRBJ2-1 TRBV9 once 14 NA TGTGCCAGCAGGTTGGGACACATTTACAATGAGCAGTTCTTC CASRLGHIYNEQFF
TRBJ2-1 TRBV15 NA 15 TRBD2 TGTGCCACCAGCAGAGATCGACTAGCGGGCAATGAGCAGTTCTTC CATSRDRLAGNEQFF
TRBJ1-5 TRBV7-2 NA 16 NA TGTGCCAGCAGCTCGTGGGGGGGCCAGAGCAATCAGCCCCAGCATTTT CASSSWGGQSNQPQHF
TRBJ1-2 TRBV20-1 NA 11 TRBD1 TGCAGTGCGTCGGGACAGCATGGCTACACCTTC CSASGQHGYTF
TRBJ1-6 TRBV5-1 NA 14 NA TGCGCCAGCAGCCAGGACAGATATAATTCACCCCTCCACTTT CASSQDRYNSPLHF
TRBJ1-1 TRBV3-1/TRBV3-2 NA 18 TRBD1 TGTGCCAGCAGCCAAGATCAAGATTTAGGTTACAGGGGTTGGATGGCTTTCTTT CASSQDQDLGYRGWMAFF
TRBJ1-5 TRBV12-5 NA 15 TRBD1 TGTGCTAGTGCCTTGAGAGGGGGCGCGGGTCAGCCCCAGCATTTT CASALRGGAGQPQHF
TRBJ1-1 TRBV5-4 NA 15 NA TGTGCCAGCAGCATCCAAGTCGGGGGTCGGGCTGAAGCTTTCTTT CASSIQVGGRAEAFF
TRBJ2-1 TRBV7-2 NA 15 TRBD2 TGTGCCAGCAGCTTAGAGGGAGGGTTCGCCCATGAGCAGTTCTTC CASSLEGGFAHEQFF
TRBJ1-5 TRBV2 NA 16 NA TGTGCCAGCAGTGTTGGAATGGGGGCTAGCAATCAGCCCCAGCATTTT CASSVGMGASNQPQHF
TRBJ2-7 TRBV7-2 NA 13 NA TGTGCCAGCAGGGGAACTAGACCCTACGAGCAGTACTTC CASRGTRPYEQYF
TRBJ1-1 TRBV24-1 NA 13 TRBD1 TGTGCCACCAGTGATACAGGGGTGGGTGAAGCTTTCTTT CATSDTGVGEAFF
TRBJ1-2 TRBV6-5 once 16 NA TGTGCCAGCAGTTACGACGGCGGATACTCGGGGTATGGCTACACCTTC CASSYDGGYSGYGYTF
TRBJ2-2 TRBV24-1 once 15 TRBD1 TGTGCCACCAGTCGACAGGGCTGGGGCACCGGGGAGCTGTTTTTT CATSRQGWGTGELFF
TRBJ2-5 TRBV3-1/TRBV3-2 few 15 TRBD2 TGTGCCAGCAGCCCCGGGACTAGCGGGGGCGAGACCCAGTACTTC CASSPGTSGGETQYF